Here is one T cell receptor (beta chain) with its context. What it recognizes is unknown. Distinct nucleotide sequences in the sample also encode this CDR3. The CDR3 is made up of 14 amino acids. CDR1 and CDR2 from the germline V gene are MNHEY and SVGAGI. V lost 2 bases and J 3 bases, leaving 11 bases between the germline ends. The data were taken from a study of T cell therapy after organ transplantation. Time point indicated: 20-29 weeks after completion of therapy. Method: immunoSEQ multiplex PCR; TCRdb's copy keeps in-frame clones and lacks some. The profile covers around 19,000 clones, with 80% to 85% appearing a single time and just over 35% taken by the ten largest.

This clonotype was obtained from a human patient who had received a solid organ transplant and had CMV disease. Some T cells may be transferred from the graft donor. This sample comprised CD8+ T cells from blood, obtained after autologous CMV-specific T cell therapy. The chain combines TRBV6-5 with TRBJ2-7, with D tentatively TRBD2 (7 bases). The DNA for the CDR3 is TGTGCCAGCAGTTACGGGGGAGGGGGCTACGAGCAGTACTTC. Amino acid sequence: CASSYGGGGYEQYF.